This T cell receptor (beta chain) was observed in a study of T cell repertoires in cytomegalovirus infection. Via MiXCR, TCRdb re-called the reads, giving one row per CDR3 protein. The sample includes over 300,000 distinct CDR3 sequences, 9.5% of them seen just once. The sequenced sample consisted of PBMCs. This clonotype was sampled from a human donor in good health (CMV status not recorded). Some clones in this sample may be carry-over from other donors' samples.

The CDR3 sequence: CASSQMEIQGANTEAFF. The CDR3 nucleotides read TGTGCCAGCTCACAGATGGAGATACAGGGGGCGAACACTGAAGCTTTCTTT. The J gene is TRBJ1-1, the V gene TRBV18, with TRBD1 identical over 9 bases. V shed 4 bases and J 1 base; nucleotides not matched to a gene: 10. The germline V gene encodes CDR1 KGHSH and CDR2 LQKENI. The CDR3 is made up of 17 amino acids.